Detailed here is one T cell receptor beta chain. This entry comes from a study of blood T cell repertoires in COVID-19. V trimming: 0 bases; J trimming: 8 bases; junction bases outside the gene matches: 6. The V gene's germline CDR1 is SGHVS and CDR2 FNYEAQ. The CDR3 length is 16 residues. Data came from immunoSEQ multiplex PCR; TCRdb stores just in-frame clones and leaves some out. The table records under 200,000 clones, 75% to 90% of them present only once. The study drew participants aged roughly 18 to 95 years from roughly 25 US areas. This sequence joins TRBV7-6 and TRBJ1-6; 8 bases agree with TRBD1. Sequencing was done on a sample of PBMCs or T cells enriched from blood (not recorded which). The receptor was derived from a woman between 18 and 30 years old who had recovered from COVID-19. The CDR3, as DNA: TGTGCCAGCAGCTTAGCAGGGCAGGGGGCCTATTCACCCCTCCACTTT. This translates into CASSLAGQGAYSPLHF.